The rows below give T cell receptor beta chains drawn from one sample of a study of CD8 T cells in Susac syndrome. Using its own MiXCR run on the immunoSEQ multiplex PCR reads, TCRdb lists one record per CDR3 protein. The sample has approximately 210,000 distinct CDR3 sequences, 85% to 95% seen once. Sequences were obtained from CD4+ T cells from PBMCs. These receptors were obtained from a human donor with Susac syndrome. Each CDR3 is given without its conserved first and last residue. Fields, in order: V gene, CDR3 length, clone size, D gene, J gene, CDR3 protein. The D gene is left open where the match is weak. Where a row states a size, it is once, few, many or the class of an expanded clone; other rows omit it.

>TRBV10-3|12|-|-|TRBJ2-7
AIRRGDSSYEQY
>TRBV10-2|11|-|-|TRBJ1-2
ATNPGQGEGYT
>TRBV30|8|-|-|TRBJ1-2
AWSQNGYT
>TRBV19|11|-|-|TRBJ2-1
ASSLQVANEQF
>TRBV15|13|-|-|TRBJ1-1
ATSRGLDGNPEAF
>TRBV20-1|15|once|-|TRBJ1-2
SARSHRRDSRRDGYT
>TRBV30|12|-|-|TRBJ2-5
AWRSLPGVETQY
>TRBV19|10|-|-|TRBJ1-2
ASNEANYGYT
>TRBV3-1|13|-|-|TRBJ2-6
ASSRRQAGANVLT
>TRBV20-1|11|once|-|TRBJ2-5
SAPGSRLGTQY
>TRBV4-1|13|-|TRBD1|TRBJ1-6
ASSPLKQGNSPLH
>TRBV6-2/TRBV6-3|12|-|-|TRBJ2-7
ASSYITDSYEQY
>TRBV6-2/TRBV6-3|15|-|TRBD1|TRBJ2-2
ASRQRGQGANTGELF
>TRBV6-2/TRBV6-3|13|-|-|TRBJ1-5
ASSQNVLGNQPQH
>TRBV20-1|13|-|-|TRBJ2-1
SAVRAGGIYNEQF
>TRBV19|11|-|-|TRBJ1-1
ASRQGENTEAF
>TRBV4-3|11|-|-|TRBJ1-2
ASKPNGDYGYT
>TRBV6-6|13|-|-|TRBJ1-2
ASSYSSKQREGYT
>TRBV6-2/TRBV6-3|13|-|TRBD1|TRBJ2-7
ASSSSQGARVEQY
>TRBV20-1|12|-|-|TRBJ2-3
SAYSQGGTDTQY
>TRBV2|15|-|-|TRBJ2-3
ASRPGPFRDLEDTQY
>TRBV10-2|11|-|-|TRBJ2-5
ASRRGVLETQY
>TRBV10-3|12|once|-|TRBJ2-5
AISGERTEETQY